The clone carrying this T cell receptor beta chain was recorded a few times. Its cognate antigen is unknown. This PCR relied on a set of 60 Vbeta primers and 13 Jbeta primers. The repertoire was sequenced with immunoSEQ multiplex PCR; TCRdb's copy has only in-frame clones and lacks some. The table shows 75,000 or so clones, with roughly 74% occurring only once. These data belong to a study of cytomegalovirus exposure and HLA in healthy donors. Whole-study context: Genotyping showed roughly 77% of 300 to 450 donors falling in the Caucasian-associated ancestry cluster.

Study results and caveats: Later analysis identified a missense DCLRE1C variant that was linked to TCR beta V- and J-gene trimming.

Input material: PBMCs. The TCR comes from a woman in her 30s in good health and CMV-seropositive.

The CDR3 DNA reads TGTGCCACCCGCGGGGGCTCCTACAATGAGCAGTTCTTC. Translating it yields CATRGGSYNEQFF. V usage is TRBV6-5 and J usage is TRBJ2-1, with 7 bases identical to TRBD2. Germline V gives CDR1 MNHEY, CDR2 SVGAGI. The CDR3 is 13 residues long. Germline trimming cut 10 bases from V and 0 bases from J; bases unmatched to any gene: 3.